The 31 T cell receptor beta chains reported below all come from one sample, sequenced in a study of cytomegalovirus exposure and HLA in healthy donors. Assay used: immunoSEQ multiplex PCR; TCRdb lists only in-frame clones, some missing. Seen here are under 85,000 clones, 90% to 95% observed once, and the top ten hold approximately 2.1%. Specimen: PBMCs. These receptors all stem from a woman between 18 and 29 years old in good health and CMV-seronegative.

The CDR3 DNA sequence: TGCGCCAGCAGCGCCACAGGGGCCCAAGAGACCCAGTACTTC. As protein: CASSATGAQETQYF. The chain recombines TRBV5-1 with TRBJ2-5; 7 positions agree with TRBD1. Looked up from germline, CDR1 is SGHRS and CDR2 is YFSETQ. J was trimmed by 1 base and V by 4 bases; bases with no gene match: 4. The CDR3 is made up of 14 amino acids.

This clone was found once. The chain is built from TRBV30 and TRBJ2-2; TRBD2 might be the D (6 bases). This CDR3 comprises 15 residues. Germline values: CDR1 GTSNPN, CDR2 SVGIG (reference sequence). Trimming stripped 3 bases from V and 1 base from J, with 12 bases between. The CDR3 DNA follows: TGTGCCTGGAGCCTAGGGACTGAGAACACCGGGGAGCTGTTTTTT. Translation: CAWSLGTENTGELFF.

This clone was seen just once. The genes are TRBV7-6 and TRBJ1-2; D unresolved. CDR1 and CDR2 from the germline V gene are SGHVS and FNYEAQ. The CDR3 runs 12 residues. Trimming pared 5 bases from V and 8 bases from J, leaving 12 bases between. The CDR3 sequence: CASSDTGSGYTF. CDR3 nucleotide sequence: TGTGCCAGCAGCGATACGGGGTCCGGCTACACCTTC.

This clone was observed once. CDR3 DNA: TGTGCCAGCAGCCAAACCCGCCAGGGATACTATGGCTACACCTTC. The encoded protein is CASSQTRQGYYGYTF. V and J are TRBV28 and TRBJ1-2, with D tentatively TRBD1 (5 bases). V shed 6 bases and J shed 3 bases, with 17 bases lying between them. There are 15 residues in the CDR3. Germline values: CDR1 MDHEN, CDR2 SYDVKM.

The J gene is TRBJ2-1, the V gene TRBV10-3, with TRBD2 matching over 10 bases. CDR3 length: 15 residues. Looked up from germline, CDR1 is ENHRY and CDR2 is SYGVKD. With 6 bases clipped from V and 7 bases from J, the junction kept 9 bases outside the gene matches. The CDR3 bases are TGTGCCATCAGCAGTCTAGCGGGAGATGGGAATGAGCAGTTCTTC. Its translation: CAISSLAGDGNEQFF.

The chain links TRBV7-9 to TRBJ2-7; no clear D. The germline CDR1 and CDR2 sequences are SEHNR and FQNEAQ (reference sequence). The CDR3 is 11 residues long. Trimming cost V 6 bases and J 3 bases, with 6 bases left between them. The CDR3 reads CASSLDYEQYF. The CDR3 bases are TGTGCCAGCAGTCTAGACTACGAGCAGTACTTC.

This rearrangement joins TRBV6-1 to TRBJ1-4, with no clear D. The germline gives CDR1 MNHNS, CDR2 SASEGT. With 2 bases removed from V and 5 bases from J, the gap between germline ends came to 12 bases. This CDR3 comprises 15 residues. The CDR3 nucleotides read TGTGCCAGCAGTGAAACTTACCTCAGGAATGAAAAACTGTTTTTT. This codes for CASSETYLRNEKLFF.

The rearrangement joins TRBV15 to TRBJ2-7, with D possibly being TRBD2 (6 bases). Germline V gives CDR1 LNHNV, CDR2 YYDKDF (reference sequence). V was clipped by 5 bases and J by 0 bases, with 11 bases between them. The CDR3 loop spans 14 amino acids. Written as DNA, the CDR3 is TGTGCCACCAGCGGGGGAGGAGACTCCTACGAGCAGTACTTC. Translation gives CATSGGGDSYEQYF.

J is TRBJ1-1 and V is TRBV30; D is unclear. CDR1 and CDR2 from the germline V gene are GTSNPN and SVGIG (reference sequence). CDR3 length: 13 amino acids. Trimming pared 2 bases from V and 0 bases from J, leaving 7 bases between. CDR3 amino acids: CAWSSVMNTEAFF. DNA for the CDR3: TGTGCCTGGAGTTCAGTTATGAACACTGAAGCTTTCTTT.

The chain joins TRBV2 to TRBJ1-1; a possible D gene is TRBD1 (5 bases). Germline CDR1 is SNHLY and CDR2 is FYNNEI. V lost 4 bases and J 0 bases, leaving 6 bases between the germline ends. This CDR3 spans 13 amino acids. The CDR3, as DNA: TGTGCCAGCAGTGTGGACATGAACACTGAAGCTTTCTTT. Protein: CASSVDMNTEAFF.

This chain joins TRBV4-2 and TRBJ2-5; D call uncertain. This CDR3 is 12 amino acids long. Trimming shortened V by 0 bases and J by 4 bases, and 3 bases separated the two germline ends. Germline values: CDR1 LGHNA, CDR2 YNFKEQ. Written as DNA, the CDR3 is TGTGCCAGCAGCCAAGACAGAGAGACCCAGTACTTC. Translation: CASSQDRETQYF.

The V and J genes are TRBV4-3 and TRBJ2-1; D might be TRBD2 (5 bases). V was pared by 4 bases and J by 7 bases, with 14 bases between. Germline lookup yields CDR1 LGHNA and CDR2 YSLEER. CDR3 length equals 14 residues. The CDR3 DNA follows: TGCGCCAGCAGCCGAGGACCCCCGGGGAATGAGCAGTTCTTC. It yields the protein CASSRGPPGNEQFF.

This rearrangement joins TRBV9 to TRBJ2-7, with TRBD2 identical over 8 bases. After removal of 4 bases from V and 2 bases from J, the junction contained 8 bases not matched to a gene. CDR1 SGDLS and CDR2 YYNGEE come from the germline V gene. The CDR3 is made up of 15 amino acids. The DNA for the CDR3 is TGTGCCAGCAGCCCCCGGGGTAGCGGGACCTACGAGCAGTACTTC. It encodes CASSPRGSGTYEQYF.

J is TRBJ1-1 and V is TRBV15, with TRBD1 matching 10 bases. The CDR3 sequence is 16 residues long. V trimming: 0 bases; J trimming: 3 bases; junction bases outside the gene matches: 4. Germline assignment: CDR1 LNHNV and CDR2 YYDKDF (reference sequence). The CDR3 loop is CATSRDGTGVDTEAFF. CDR3 coding DNA: TGTGCCACCAGCAGAGATGGGACAGGGGTGGACACTGAAGCTTTCTTT.

This chain joins TRBV5-1 and TRBJ2-3; TRBD2 aligns across 10 bases. CDR3 length equals 16 residues. The germline V gene has CDR1 SGHRS and CDR2 YFSETQ. The V and J ends lost 7 bases and 8 bases, in that order; junction bases with no gene match: 16. The CDR3 loop reads CASSQRTSGGVGTQYF. In DNA form, the CDR3 reads TGCGCCAGCTCCCAGAGGACTAGCGGCGGGGTAGGTACGCAGTATTTT.

The rearrangement uses TRBV15 and TRBJ2-4; tentatively, D is TRBD2 (6 bases). There are 17 residues in the CDR3. Germline V gene sequence: CDR1 LNHNV, CDR2 YYDKDF (reference sequence). The V and J ends lost 0 bases and 0 bases respectively, with 12 bases between them. CDR3 region: CATSREGLPIAKNIQYF. The CDR3 coding sequence is TGTGCCACCAGCAGAGAGGGACTTCCTATAGCCAAAAACATTCAGTACTTC.

This clone was picked up one time. V usage is TRBV10-3 and J usage is TRBJ2-7, with 7 bases aligning to TRBD1. V shed 2 bases and J 7 bases; nucleotides not matched to a gene: 5. CDR3 size: 13 residues. Germline loops: CDR1 ENHRY, CDR2 SYGVKD. This CDR3 reads CAISERQGAEQYF. The CDR3, as DNA: TGTGCCATCAGTGAGCGACAGGGCGCAGAGCAGTACTTC.

A few counts support this clone. The chain employs TRBV4-2 and TRBJ1-2; D may be TRBD1 (5 bases). Trimming shortened V by 1 base and J by 8 bases, and 14 bases separated the two germline ends. The CDR3 consists of 14 residues. Looked up from germline, CDR1 is LGHNA and CDR2 is YNFKEQ. The CDR3 coding sequence is TGTGCCAGCAGCCAAGCGGACGGGGGGGACGGCTACACCTTC. It yields the protein CASSQADGGDGYTF.

The J gene is TRBJ2-7, the V gene TRBV28, with D unresolved. Germline lookup yields CDR1 MDHEN and CDR2 SYDVKM. The CDR3 extends over 14 amino acids. V was pared by 3 bases and J by 2 bases, with 11 bases between. CDR3 nucleotides: TGTGCCAGCAGTTTTCGGAGCAAAACCTACGAGCAGTACTTC. This sequence encodes CASSFRSKTYEQYF.

V usage is TRBV5-1 and J usage is TRBJ1-2, with 9 nucleotides matching TRBD1. V trimming: 4 bases; J trimming: 2 bases; junction bases outside the gene matches: 9. The germline gives CDR1 SGHRS, CDR2 YFSETQ. CDR3 length: 16 residues. DNA of the CDR3: TGCGCCAGCAGCCCGGACAGGGGCGAAGGAAACTATGGCTACACCTTC. Its translation is CASSPDRGEGNYGYTF. Full variable domain (missing parts from reference TRBV5-1 and TRBJ1-2): KAGVTQTPRYLIKTRGQQVTLSCSPISGHRSVSWYQQTPGQGLQFLFEYFSETQRNKGNFPGRFSGRQFSNSRSEMNVSTLELGDSALYLCASSPDRGEGNYGYTFGSGTRLTVV.

V usage is TRBV11-3 and J usage is TRBJ2-2; 7 bases line up with TRBD1. Looked up from germline, CDR1 is SGHNT and CDR2 is YENEEA. Trimming took 5 bases from V and 3 from J; bases not matched to a gene: 6. The CDR3 is 15 amino acids. In DNA form, the CDR3 reads TGTGCCAGCAGCCCCCGACAGGGCGACACCGGGGAGCTGTTTTTT. Its protein product is CASSPRQGDTGELFF.

This clone was seen only once. V and J are TRBV15 and TRBJ2-5; perhaps TRBD2 as D (7 bases). The germline V gene encodes CDR1 LNHNV and CDR2 YYDKDF (reference sequence). Trimming removed 1 base from V and 4 bases from J, with 13 bases in between. The CDR3 totals 15 residues. CDR3 protein: CATSRVGGRSETQYF. The CDR3 nucleotides are TGTGCCACCAGCAGAGTCGGGGGGCGTTCAGAGACCCAGTACTTC.

The rearrangement uses TRBV7-2 and TRBJ1-2; D remains ambiguous. This CDR3 contains 15 residues. V was clipped by 4 bases and J by 3 bases, with 15 bases between them. The germline CDR1 and CDR2 sequences are SGHTA and FQGNSA. CDR3 residues: CASSSLSSGHYGYTF. CDR3 bases: TGTGCCAGCAGCTCCCTGAGTTCAGGCCACTATGGCTACACCTTC.

This CDR3 is CASCSGGNTGELFF. Written as DNA, the CDR3 is TGTGCCAGCTGTAGCGGGGGAAACACCGGGGAGCTGTTTTTT. This sequence joins TRBV2 and TRBJ2-2; the match to TRBD2 covers 9 bases. V dropped 8 bases and J dropped 2; count of bases not matched to a gene: 3. The CDR3 covers 14 residues. Germline CDR1 reads SNHLY; CDR2 reads FYNNEI.

The gene calls are TRBV27 and TRBJ2-3, with unresolved D. Germline lookup yields CDR1 MNHEY and CDR2 SMNVEV (reference sequence). The V end lost 4 bases, the J end lost 5 bases, and 10 bases lay between the germline ends. The CDR3 contains 13 residues. This chain's CDR3 is CASSSIQLDTQYF. CDR3 DNA: TGTGCCAGCAGTTCGATCCAACTAGATACGCAGTATTTT.

This sequence joins TRBV4-2 and TRBJ2-7; 7 positions match TRBD1. The CDR3 is made up of 16 amino acids. V lost 5 bases to trimming and J lost 0 bases; unmatched junction nucleotides: 10. Germline CDR1 and CDR2: LGHNA and YNFKEQ. DNA of the CDR3: TGTGCCAGCAGCTCAACCGGGACAGAAGGCTCCTACGAGCAGTACTTC. Protein product: CASSSTGTEGSYEQYF.

On this clone: Other DNA sequences from this sample encode an identical CDR3 as well. This chain joins TRBV2 and TRBJ1-5; D ambiguous. Germline V gene sequence: CDR1 SNHLY, CDR2 FYNNEI. V shed 4 bases and J shed 1 base, with 8 bases lying between them. The CDR3 runs to 14 residues. The CDR3 reads CASSGGLSNQPQHF. The CDR3 DNA sequence: TGTGCCAGCAGTGGAGGGTTGAGCAATCAGCCCCAGCATTTT.

The chain is built from TRBV30 and TRBJ2-5, with a tentative D call TRBD1 (7 bases). Trimming removed 0 bases from V and 4 bases from J, with 15 bases in between. The germline gives CDR1 GTSNPN, CDR2 SVGIG (reference sequence). The CDR3 sequence is 15 residues long. In DNA, the CDR3 is TGTGCCTGGAGTGTAGGCGGCGGGACAGTAGAGACCCAGTACTTC. Protein product: CAWSVGGGTVETQYF.

The chain combines TRBV19 with TRBJ1-2; the D gene is possibly TRBD1 (5 bases). V was cut by 5 bases and J by 4 bases, with 20 bases left in between. This CDR3 has 16 amino acids. Germline loops: CDR1 LNHDA, CDR2 SQIVND (reference sequence). CDR3 residues: CASSPTPSTGTYGYTF. Here the CDR3 DNA reads TGTGCCAGTAGTCCCACCCCATCCACAGGAACCTATGGCTACACCTTC.

The chain links TRBV5-4 to TRBJ2-3; 7 nucleotides agree with TRBD2. This CDR3 contains 15 residues. V was pared by 0 bases and J by 7 bases, with 8 bases of the junction left unmatched. Per germline, CDR1 SGHNT and CDR2 YYREEE (reference sequence). CDR3 sequence (DNA): TGTGCCAGCAGCTTGGGGGGGACTACTTTAAATACGCAGTATTTT. It codes for CASSLGGTTLNTQYF.

The gene calls are TRBV15 and TRBJ2-7; 10 bases align to TRBD1. CDR1 LNHNV and CDR2 YYDKDF come from the germline V gene (reference sequence). Unmatched junction bases numbered 4, after V lost 3 bases and J lost 2 bases. The CDR3 sequence is 15 residues long. This chain's CDR3 is CATSRGTGEAYEQYF. In DNA form, the CDR3 reads TGTGCCACCAGCAGGGGGACAGGGGAGGCCTACGAGCAGTACTTC.